Below, 2 T cell receptor beta chains from the same sample are listed, as sequenced in a study of blood T cells in healthy people across ages. A sample-barcoded 5' primer and a J-beta primer mix were used in a second PCR of about 7 to 12 cycles. TCRdb analysed the 5' RACE reads with MiXCR anew, one entry per CDR3 protein. The repertoire holds about 830,000 distinct CDR3 sequences, with roughly 60% as singletons. The sequencing sample was made of blood. The receptors were sampled from a man aged 30 to 45 in good health.

This clonotype came up once. The J gene is TRBJ2-5, the V gene TRBV25-1; D gene unclear. Per the germline V gene, CDR1 is MGHDK and CDR2 is SYGVNS. V shed 2 bases and J shed 0 bases, with 16 bases lying between them. The CDR3 covers 17 residues. CDR3 sequence reads: CASSEPRKGMYQETQYF. In DNA, the CDR3 is TGTGCCAGCAGTGAACCCCGGAAAGGGATGTACCAAGAGACCCAGTACTTC.

This rearrangement joins TRBV20-1 to TRBJ2-3; no reliable D call. V dropped 5 bases and J dropped 0 bases, with 15 bases sitting between them. Germline CDR1 is DFQATT and CDR2 is SNEGSKA (reference sequence). The CDR3 totals 15 residues. The CDR3 region is CSALPGDLSTDTQYF. CDR3 nucleotide sequence: TGCAGTGCTTTGCCCGGAGACCTTAGCACAGATACGCAGTATTTT.